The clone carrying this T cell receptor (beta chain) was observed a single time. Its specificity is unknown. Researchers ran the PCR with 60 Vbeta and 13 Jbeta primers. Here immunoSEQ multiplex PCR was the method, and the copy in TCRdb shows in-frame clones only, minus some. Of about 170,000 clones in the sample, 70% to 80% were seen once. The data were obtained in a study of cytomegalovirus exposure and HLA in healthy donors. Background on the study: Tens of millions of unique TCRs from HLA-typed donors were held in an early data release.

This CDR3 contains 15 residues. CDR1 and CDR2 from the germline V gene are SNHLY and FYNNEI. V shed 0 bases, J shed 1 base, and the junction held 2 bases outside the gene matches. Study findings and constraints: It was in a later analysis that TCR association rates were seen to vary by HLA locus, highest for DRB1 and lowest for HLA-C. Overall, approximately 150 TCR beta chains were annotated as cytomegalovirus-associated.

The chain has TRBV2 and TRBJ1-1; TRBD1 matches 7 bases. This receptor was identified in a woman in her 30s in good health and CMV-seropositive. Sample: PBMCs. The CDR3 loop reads CASSEAAGGNTEAFF. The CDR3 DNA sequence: TGTGCCAGCAGTGAAGCGGCAGGGGGGAACACTGAAGCTTTCTTT.